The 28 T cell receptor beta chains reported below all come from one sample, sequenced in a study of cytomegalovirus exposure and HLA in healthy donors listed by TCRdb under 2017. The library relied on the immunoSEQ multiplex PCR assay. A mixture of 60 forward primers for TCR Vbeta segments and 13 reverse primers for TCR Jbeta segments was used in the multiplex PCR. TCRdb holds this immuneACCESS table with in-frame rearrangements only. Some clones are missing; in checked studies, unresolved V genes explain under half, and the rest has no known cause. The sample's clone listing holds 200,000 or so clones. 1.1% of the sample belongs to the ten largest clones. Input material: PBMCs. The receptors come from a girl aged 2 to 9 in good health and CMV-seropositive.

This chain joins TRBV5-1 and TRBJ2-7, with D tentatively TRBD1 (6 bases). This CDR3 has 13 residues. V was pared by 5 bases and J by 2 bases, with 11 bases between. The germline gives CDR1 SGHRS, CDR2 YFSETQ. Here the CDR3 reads CASRTGNAYEQYF. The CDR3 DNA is TGCGCCAGCAGAACAGGGAACGCCTACGAGCAGTACTTC.

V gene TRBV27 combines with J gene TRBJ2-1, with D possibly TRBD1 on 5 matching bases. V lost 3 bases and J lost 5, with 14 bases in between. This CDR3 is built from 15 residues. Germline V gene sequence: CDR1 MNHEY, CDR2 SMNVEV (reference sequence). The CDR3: CASSLVRQKHNEQFF. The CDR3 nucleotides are TGTGCCAGCAGTTTGGTCCGACAGAAACACAATGAGCAGTTCTTC.

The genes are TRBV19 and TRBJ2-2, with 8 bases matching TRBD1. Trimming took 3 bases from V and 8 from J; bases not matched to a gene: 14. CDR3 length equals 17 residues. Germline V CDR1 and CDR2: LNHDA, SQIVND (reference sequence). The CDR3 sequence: CASSILGQGAPWGELFF. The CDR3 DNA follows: TGTGCCAGTAGTATTCTCGGCCAGGGGGCGCCGTGGGGGGAGCTGTTTTTT.

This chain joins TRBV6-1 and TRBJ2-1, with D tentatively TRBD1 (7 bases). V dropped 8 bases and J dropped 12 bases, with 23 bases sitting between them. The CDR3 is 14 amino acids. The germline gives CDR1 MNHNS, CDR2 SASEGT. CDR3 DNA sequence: TGTGCCAGCCTCGACAGGGAGGACTTAGTTGGGCAGTTCTTC. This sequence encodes CASLDREDLVGQFF.

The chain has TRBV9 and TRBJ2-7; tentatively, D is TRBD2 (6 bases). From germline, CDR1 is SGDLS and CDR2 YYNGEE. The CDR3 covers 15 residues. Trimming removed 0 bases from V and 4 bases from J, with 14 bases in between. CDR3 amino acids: CASSVGSGTPYEQYF. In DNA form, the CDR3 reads TGTGCCAGCAGCGTAGGTTCTGGGACTCCTTACGAGCAGTACTTC. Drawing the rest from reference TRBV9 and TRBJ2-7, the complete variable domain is DSGVTQTPKHLITATGQRVTLRCSPRSGDLSVYWYQQSLDQGLQFLIQYYNGEERAKGNILERFSAQQFPDLHSELNLSSLELGDSALYFCASSVGSGTPYEQYFGPGTRLTVT.

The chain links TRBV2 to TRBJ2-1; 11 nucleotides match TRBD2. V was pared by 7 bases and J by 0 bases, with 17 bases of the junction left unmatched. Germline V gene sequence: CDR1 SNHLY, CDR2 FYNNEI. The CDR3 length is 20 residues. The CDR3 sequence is CASTLQGSITSGSSYNEQFF. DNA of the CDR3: TGTGCCAGCACCTTACAGGGGAGTATAACTAGCGGGAGCTCCTACAATGAGCAGTTCTTC.

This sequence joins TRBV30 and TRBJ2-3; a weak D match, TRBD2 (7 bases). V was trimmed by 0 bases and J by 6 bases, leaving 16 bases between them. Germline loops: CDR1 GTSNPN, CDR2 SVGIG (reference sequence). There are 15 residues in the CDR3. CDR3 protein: CAWSVLGGAGDTQYF. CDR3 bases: TGTGCCTGGAGTGTCCTGGGGGGGGCAGGGGATACGCAGTATTTT.

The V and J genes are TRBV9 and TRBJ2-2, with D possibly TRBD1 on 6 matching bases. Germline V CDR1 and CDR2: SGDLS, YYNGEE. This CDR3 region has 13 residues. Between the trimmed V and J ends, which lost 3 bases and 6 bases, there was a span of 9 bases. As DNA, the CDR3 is TGTGCCAGCAGCGAAGGGGGTGCCGGGGAGCTGTTTTTT. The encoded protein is CASSEGGAGELFF.

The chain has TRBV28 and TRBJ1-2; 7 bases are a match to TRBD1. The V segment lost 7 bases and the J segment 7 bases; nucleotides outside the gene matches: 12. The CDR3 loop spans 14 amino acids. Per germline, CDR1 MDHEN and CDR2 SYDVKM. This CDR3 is CASNPLGRDSGYTF. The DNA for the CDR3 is TGTGCCAGCAACCCTTTGGGCAGGGACAGTGGCTACACCTTC.

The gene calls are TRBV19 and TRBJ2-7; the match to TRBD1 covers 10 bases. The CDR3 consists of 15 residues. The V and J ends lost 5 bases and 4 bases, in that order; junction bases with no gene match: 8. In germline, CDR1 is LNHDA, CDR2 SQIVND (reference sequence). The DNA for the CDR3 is TGTGCCAGTAGTGGAGGGGGACAGGGGAAGTACGAGCAGTACTTC. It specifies CASSGGGQGKYEQYF.

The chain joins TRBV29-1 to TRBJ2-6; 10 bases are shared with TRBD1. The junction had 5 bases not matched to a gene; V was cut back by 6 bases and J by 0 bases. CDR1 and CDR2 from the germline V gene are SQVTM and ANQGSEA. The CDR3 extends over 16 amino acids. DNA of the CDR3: TGCAGCGTGGAGGGACAGGGGCGCTCTGGGGCCAACGTCCTGACTTTC. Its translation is CSVEGQGRSGANVLTF.

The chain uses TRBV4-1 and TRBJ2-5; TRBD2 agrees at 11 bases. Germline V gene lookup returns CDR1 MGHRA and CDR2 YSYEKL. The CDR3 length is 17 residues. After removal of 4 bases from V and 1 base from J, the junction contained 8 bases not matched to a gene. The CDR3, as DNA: TGCGCCAGCAGCCCCCAGGGACTAGCGGAAATCCAAGAGACCCAGTACTTC. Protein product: CASSPQGLAEIQETQYF.

In DNA, the CDR3 is TGCGCCAGCTCCCCGTTTGACAGGAACAATGAGCAGTTCTTC. Translation gives CASSPFDRNNEQFF. This rearrangement joins TRBV5-1 to TRBJ2-1; maybe TRBD1 (6 bases). The CDR3 length is 14 residues. The V and J ends lost 7 bases and 5 bases respectively, with 16 bases between them. The germline V gene encodes CDR1 SGHRS and CDR2 YFSETQ.

This CDR3 is CASSPRQGNWDEQYF. CDR3 nucleotides: TGTGCCAGCAGTCCACGCCAGGGCAACTGGGACGAGCAGTACTTC. V is TRBV28 and J is TRBJ2-7; TRBD1 is a possible D gene (5 bases). V was cut by 5 bases and J by 5 bases, with 19 bases left in between. Germline lookup yields CDR1 MDHEN and CDR2 SYDVKM. This CDR3 comprises 15 residues.

The CDR3 spells CASSFLSRESIQYF. CDR3 sequence (DNA): TGTGCCAGCAGCTTCCTCTCAAGGGAGAGCATTCAGTACTTC. The rearrangement uses TRBV7-2 and TRBJ2-4; TRBD2 is a possible D gene (5 bases). Trimming left V 3 bases short and J 9 bases short, with 15 bases between. Germline CDR1 is SGHTA and CDR2 is FQGNSA. CDR3 length: 14 residues. Based on the CDR3 plus reference TRBV7-2 and TRBJ2-4, the full variable domain is GAGVSQSPSNKVTEKGKDVELRCDPISGHTALYWYRQSLGQGLEFLIYFQGNSAPDKSGLPSDRFSAERTGGSVSTLTIQRTQQEDSAVYLCASSFLSRESIQYFGAGTRLSVL.

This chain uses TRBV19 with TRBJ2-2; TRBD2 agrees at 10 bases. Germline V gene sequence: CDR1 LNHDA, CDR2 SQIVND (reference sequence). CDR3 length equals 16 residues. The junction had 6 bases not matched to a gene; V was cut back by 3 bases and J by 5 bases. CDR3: CASSMLAGVGTGELFF. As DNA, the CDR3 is TGTGCCAGTAGTATGCTAGCGGGAGTAGGAACCGGGGAGCTGTTTTTT.

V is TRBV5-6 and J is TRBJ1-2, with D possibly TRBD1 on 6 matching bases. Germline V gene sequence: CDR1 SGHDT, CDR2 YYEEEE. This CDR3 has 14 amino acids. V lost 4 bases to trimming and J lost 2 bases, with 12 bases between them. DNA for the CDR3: TGTGCCAGCAGCCGCAGGGGCTTGAACTATGGCTACACCTTC. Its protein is CASSRRGLNYGYTF.

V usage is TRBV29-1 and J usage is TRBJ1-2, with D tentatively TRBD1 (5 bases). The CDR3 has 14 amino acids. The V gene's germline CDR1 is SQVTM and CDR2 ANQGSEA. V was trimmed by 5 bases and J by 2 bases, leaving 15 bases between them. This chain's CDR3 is CSVHDAGLNYGYTF. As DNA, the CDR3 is TGCAGCGTTCACGATGCGGGGCTAAACTATGGCTACACCTTC.

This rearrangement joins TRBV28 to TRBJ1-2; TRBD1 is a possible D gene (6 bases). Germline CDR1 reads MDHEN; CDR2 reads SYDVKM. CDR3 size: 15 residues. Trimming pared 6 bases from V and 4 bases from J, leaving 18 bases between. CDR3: CASSLGQPGSYGYTF. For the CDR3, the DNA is TGTGCCAGCAGCCTGGGACAACCGGGGAGCTATGGCTACACCTTC.

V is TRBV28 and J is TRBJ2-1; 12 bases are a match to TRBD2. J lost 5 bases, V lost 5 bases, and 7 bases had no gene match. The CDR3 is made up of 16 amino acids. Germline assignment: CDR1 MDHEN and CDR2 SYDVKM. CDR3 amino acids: CASSPLASGRDNEQFF. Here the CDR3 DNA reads TGTGCCAGCAGTCCCCTGGCTAGCGGGAGGGACAATGAGCAGTTCTTC.

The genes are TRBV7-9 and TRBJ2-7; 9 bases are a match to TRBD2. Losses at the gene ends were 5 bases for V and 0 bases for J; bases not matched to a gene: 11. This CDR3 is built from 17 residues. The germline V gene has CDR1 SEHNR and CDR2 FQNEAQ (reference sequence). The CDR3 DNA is TGTGCCAGCAGCCTAAACTTAGCGGGGGTTACCTCCTACGAGCAGTACTTC. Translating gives CASSLNLAGVTSYEQYF.

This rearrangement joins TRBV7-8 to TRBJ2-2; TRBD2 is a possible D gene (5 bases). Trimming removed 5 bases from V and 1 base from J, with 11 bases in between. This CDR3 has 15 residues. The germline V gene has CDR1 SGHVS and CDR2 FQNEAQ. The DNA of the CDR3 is TGTGCCAGCAGCCCGGGATTAAGGAACACCGGGGAGCTGTTTTTT. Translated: CASSPGLRNTGELFF.

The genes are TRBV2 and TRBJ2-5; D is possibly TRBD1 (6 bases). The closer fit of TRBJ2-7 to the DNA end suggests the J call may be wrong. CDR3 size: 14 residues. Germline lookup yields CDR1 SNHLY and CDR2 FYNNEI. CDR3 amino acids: CASSGQTGSYEQYF. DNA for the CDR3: TGTGCCAGCAGTGGACAGACAGGCTCCTACGAGCAGTACTTC.

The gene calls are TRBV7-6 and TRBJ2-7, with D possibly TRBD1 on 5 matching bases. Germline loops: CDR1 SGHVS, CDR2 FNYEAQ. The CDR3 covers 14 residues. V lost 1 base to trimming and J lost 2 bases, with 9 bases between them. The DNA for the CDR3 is TGTGCCAGCAGCTTAGATCGCAGGGCCTACGAGCAGTACTTC. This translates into CASSLDRRAYEQYF. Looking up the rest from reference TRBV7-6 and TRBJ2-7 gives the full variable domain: GAGVSQSPRYKVTKRGQDVALRCDPISGHVSLYWYRQALGQGPEFLTYFNYEAQQDKSGLPNDRFSAERPEGSISTLTIQRTEQRDSAMYRCASSLDRRAYEQYFGPGTRLTVT.

This CDR3 is CASSLSDTNVLTF. The CDR3 DNA is TGTGCCAGCAGTTTATCCGACACCAACGTCCTGACTTTC. This sequence joins TRBV28 and TRBJ2-6; no clear D gene. Germline lookup yields CDR1 MDHEN and CDR2 SYDVKM. V gave up 1 base and J gave up 8 bases, with 6 bases separating them. This CDR3 has 13 amino acids.

CDR3 DNA sequence: TGTGCCAGCAGTACGCAGGGGACTAACCACTACGAGCAGTACTTC. It encodes CASSTQGTNHYEQYF. This chain links TRBV13 with TRBJ2-5, with D maybe TRBD2 (7 bases). The J call may be faulty, since TRBJ2-7 better matches the DNA end. In germline, CDR1 is PRHDT, CDR2 FYEKMQ (reference sequence). The CDR3 is 15 residues long.

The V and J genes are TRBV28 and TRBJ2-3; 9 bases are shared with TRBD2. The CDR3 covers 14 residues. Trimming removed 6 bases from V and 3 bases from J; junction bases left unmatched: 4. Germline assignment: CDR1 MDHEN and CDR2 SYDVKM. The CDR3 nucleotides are TGTGCCAGCAGAGTAGCGGGAGATACAGATACGCAGTATTTT. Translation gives CASRVAGDTDTQYF. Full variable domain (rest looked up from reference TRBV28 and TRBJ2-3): DVKVTQSSRYLVKRTGEKVFLECVQDMDHENMFWYRQDPGLGLRLIYFSYDVKMKEKGDIPEGYSVSREKKERFSLILESASTNQTSMYLCASRVAGDTDTQYFGPGTRLTVL.

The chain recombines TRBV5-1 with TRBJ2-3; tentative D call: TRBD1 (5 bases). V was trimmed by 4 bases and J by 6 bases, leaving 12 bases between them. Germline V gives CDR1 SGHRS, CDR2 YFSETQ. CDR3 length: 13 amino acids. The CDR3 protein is CASSDQGPDTQYF. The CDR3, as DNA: TGCGCCAGCAGCGATCAGGGTCCGGATACGCAGTATTTT.